The 28 T cell receptor beta chains given below trace back to one sample, sequenced in a study of blood T cell repertoires in COVID-19. TCRdb's table, derived via immunoSEQ multiplex PCR, lists solely in-frame clones and lacks some. Of over 150,000 clones in the sample, less than 90% are singletons; the top ten hold 13% to 15%. Material: peripheral blood. These receptors originate from a young man with active or convalescent COVID-19.

This clone was seen only a few times. This chain uses TRBV5-1 with TRBJ2-2; D not certain. Germline V CDR1 and CDR2: SGHRS, YFSETQ. The V and J ends lost 2 bases and 1 base respectively, with 6 bases between them. The CDR3 loop spans 14 amino acids. CDR3 loop: CASSFLGNTGELFF. The CDR3 region has the DNA TGCGCCAGCAGCTTCCTAGGGAACACCGGGGAGCTGTTTTTT.

The chain couples TRBV6-6 to TRBJ2-3; no reliable D call. This CDR3 comprises 15 residues. CDR1 is MNHNY, CDR2 SVGAGI, per germline (reference sequence). Deletions cut 0 bases from V and 0 bases from J, with 7 bases between. For the CDR3, the DNA is TGTGCCAGCAGTTACTCGTCGGGTAGCACAGATACGCAGTATTTT. It translates to CASSYSSGSTDTQYF.

This chain links TRBV7-2 with TRBJ1-1; D is possibly TRBD1 (5 bases). The CDR3 sequence is 13 residues long. V was pared by 7 bases and J by 4 bases, with 13 bases between. CDR1 is SGHTA, CDR2 FQGNSA, per germline. The CDR3 DNA follows: TGTGCCAGCATCCTTCTGGGACTCACTGAAGCTTTCTTT. Its protein product is CASILLGLTEAFF.

The rearrangement joins TRBV18 to TRBJ2-3, with TRBD1 as a possible D gene (5 bases). CDR3 length equals 15 residues. V lost 1 base, J lost 1 base, and 9 bases lay in between. Germline V lookup: CDR1 KGHSH, CDR2 LQKENI. The CDR3 loop reads CASSPQVTGTDTQYF. The CDR3 DNA sequence: TGTGCCAGCTCACCACAAGTGACAGGCACAGATACGCAGTATTTT.

V is TRBV5-1 and J is TRBJ1-2; 8 bases fit TRBD1. The CDR3 covers 16 residues. Germline CDR1 SGHRS, CDR2 YFSETQ. The V segment lost 0 bases and the J segment 5 bases; nucleotides outside the gene matches: 9. CDR3: CASSLGTGTGGYGYTF. The CDR3 region has the DNA TGCGCCAGCAGCTTGGGGACCGGGACAGGAGGATATGGCTACACCTTC.

The chain joins TRBV11-3 to TRBJ2-2; D perhaps matches TRBD2 (6 bases). CDR3 size: 15 residues. CDR1 and CDR2 (germline): SGHNT, YENEEA. Trimming cost V 1 base and J 4 bases, with 10 bases left between them. This chain's CDR3 is CASSLGGSGTGELFF. The CDR3 DNA reads TGTGCCAGCAGCTTAGGCGGTAGCGGCACCGGGGAGCTGTTTTTT.

The rearrangement uses TRBV21-1 and TRBJ2-7; TRBD1, the table's D call, lacks a check against the DNA. TRBV21-1 has pseudogene status. CDR3 length: 14 residues. The CDR3 spells CASSKEQGAYEQYF. In DNA form, the CDR3 reads TGTGCCAGCAGCAAGGAACAGGGGGCTTACGAGCAGTACTTC.

This clone was observed a single time. The CDR3 DNA follows: TGTGCCAGCAGCCTTTGGCAGGGGGCGATCGGGGATCAGCCCCAGCATTTT. As protein: CASSLWQGAIGDQPQHF. This rearrangement joins TRBV5-8 to TRBJ1-5; 8 bases are shared with TRBD1. Germline V lookup: CDR1 SGHTS, CDR2 YDEGEE. CDR3 size: 17 residues. V dropped 4 bases and J dropped 5; count of bases not matched to a gene: 14.

The chain links TRBV15 to TRBJ1-2, with TRBD1 identical over 7 bases. V trimming: 2 bases; J trimming: 5 bases; junction bases outside the gene matches: 8. The CDR3 runs to 15 residues. Germline assignment: CDR1 LNHNV and CDR2 YYDKDF (reference sequence). CDR3 protein: CATSRYRQGNYGYTF. CDR3 sequence (DNA): TGTGCCACCAGCAGATACAGACAGGGTAATTATGGCTACACCTTC.

This clone turned up a few times. The genes are TRBV12-5 and TRBJ1-2; D ambiguous. Trimming took 6 bases from V and 2 from J, leaving 7 bases between them. Germline CDR1 is LGHNT and CDR2 is FRNRAP. This CDR3 has 12 residues. The CDR3 here is CASGHFNYGYTF. Here the CDR3 DNA reads TGTGCTAGTGGCCACTTCAACTATGGCTACACCTTC.

The genes are TRBV3-1 (or the pseudogene TRBV3-2) and TRBJ1-4; weak D call: TRBD1 (5 bases). This CDR3 spans 16 amino acids. Per the germline V gene, CDR1 is LGHDT and CDR2 is YNNKEL (reference sequence). Trimming left V 1 base short and J 0 bases short, with 9 bases between. CDR3 in DNA: TGTGCCAGCAGCCAAGGTAGGGGTGCAACTAATGAAAAACTGTTTTTT. Amino acid sequence: CASSQGRGATNEKLFF.

This rearrangement joins TRBV12-5 to TRBJ1-1; D is perhaps TRBD1 (5 bases). The CDR3 consists of 15 residues. Germline CDR1 is LGHNT and CDR2 is FRNRAP. V gave up 5 bases and J gave up 0 bases, with 13 bases separating them. CDR3 sequence: CASGPQAGMNTEAFF. The CDR3, as DNA: TGTGCTAGTGGTCCCCAAGCAGGGATGAACACTGAAGCTTTCTTT. The full variable domain, in which reference TRBV12-5 and TRBJ1-1 provide the parts outside the CDR3, is DARVTQTPRHKVTEMGQEVTMRCQPILGHNTVFWYRQTMMQGLELLAYFRNRAPLDDSGMPKDRFSAEMPDATLATLKIQPSEPRDSAVYFCASGPQAGMNTEAFFGQGTRLTVV.

CDR3 region: CASSRVEGEQYF. CDR3 nucleotide sequence: TGTGCCAGCAGCCGGGTTGAGGGCGAGCAGTACTTC. This sequence joins TRBV5-5 and TRBJ2-7, with D possibly TRBD2 on 5 matching bases. Germline V lookup: CDR1 SGHKS, CDR2 YYEKEE (reference sequence). The V and J ends lost 4 bases and 6 bases respectively, with 11 bases between them. The CDR3 contains 12 residues.

The chain combines TRBV19 with TRBJ1-1; TRBD1 matches 11 bases. From germline, CDR1 is LNHDA and CDR2 SQIVND (reference sequence). The CDR3 loop spans 14 amino acids. Trimming cost V 5 bases and J 4 bases; bases outside gene matches: 3. The CDR3 region has the DNA TGTGCCAGTAGTCCGGGACAGGGGGGCACTGAAGCTTTCTTT. Amino acid sequence: CASSPGQGGTEAFF.

To note about this clone: Other DNA sequences of this sample code for an identical CDR3. The CDR3: CASSPTAYEQYF. The DNA of the CDR3 is TGTGCCAGCTCACCAACTGCCTACGAGCAGTACTTC. The chain is built from TRBV18 and TRBJ2-7, with no clear D. The CDR3 is 12 amino acids. The germline V and J ends were trimmed by 2 bases and 2 bases, with 4 bases remaining between them. Germline V gives CDR1 KGHSH, CDR2 LQKENI.

This chain links TRBV4-1 with TRBJ1-2; 8 bases map to TRBD1. Germline V gives CDR1 MGHRA, CDR2 YSYEKL. V lost 1 base and J lost 4; bases outside the gene matches: 5. The CDR3 loop spans 15 amino acids. CDR3 sequence reads: CASSQVTGALYGYTF. The DNA for the CDR3 is TGCGCCAGCAGCCAAGTGACAGGGGCGCTCTATGGCTACACCTTC.

In DNA form, the CDR3 reads TGTGCCAGCAGCTTAGACAGGGATGGCTACACCTTC. Translating gives CASSLDRDGYTF. This chain uses TRBV11-2 with TRBJ1-2; D may be TRBD1 (5 bases). Trimming pared 0 bases from V and 6 bases from J, leaving 5 bases between. This CDR3 spans 12 amino acids. The germline V gene encodes CDR1 SGHAT and CDR2 FQNNGV.

The chain recombines TRBV7-2 with TRBJ1-3, with 11 bases lining up with TRBD1. The CDR3 totals 17 residues. The junction had 6 bases not matched to a gene; V was cut back by 1 base and J by 4 bases. Germline V gene sequence: CDR1 SGHTA, CDR2 FQGNSA. The CDR3 here is CASSLVPGQGGGNTIYF. The DNA of the CDR3 is TGTGCCAGCAGCTTAGTACCGGGACAGGGGGGCGGAAACACCATATATTTT.

This clone occurred once. This chain links TRBV27 with TRBJ2-5; 8 bases are shared with TRBD1. V gave up 1 base and J gave up 0 bases; unmatched junction bases: 10. There are 18 residues in the CDR3. Germline values: CDR1 MNHEY, CDR2 SMNVEV (reference sequence). This chain's CDR3 is CASSLLSGAGGYQETQYF. The CDR3 nucleotides read TGTGCCAGCAGTTTATTATCTGGTGCAGGGGGCTACCAAGAGACCCAGTACTTC.

The rearrangement links TRBV2 to TRBJ2-3; 7 nucleotides line up with TRBD1. The V gene end was trimmed by 3 bases and the J gene end by 1 base; junction bases not matched to a gene: 4. Germline V gives CDR1 SNHLY, CDR2 FYNNEI. This CDR3 is 15 amino acids long. CDR3 DNA sequence: TGTGCCAGCAGTGAGAGGGGGCTTCGCACAGATACGCAGTATTTT. This encodes CASSERGLRTDTQYF.

This chain links TRBV7-2 with TRBJ1-1; 7 nucleotides line up with TRBD1. The length of the CDR3 is 15 residues. Trimming cost V 0 bases and J 5 bases; bases outside gene matches: 6. The germline V gene encodes CDR1 SGHTA and CDR2 FQGNSA. Here the CDR3 reads CASSLALQGRTEAFF. CDR3 in DNA: TGTGCCAGCAGCTTAGCCTTACAGGGGAGAACTGAAGCTTTCTTT.

J is TRBJ1-2 and V is TRBV4-2; 10 bases fit TRBD1. Germline V CDR1 and CDR2: LGHNA, YNFKEQ. The CDR3 runs to 18 residues. The J segment lost 5 bases and the V segment lost 3 bases, leaving 15 bases of the junction unmatched. CDR3 in DNA: TGTGCCAGCAGCCACCTTGTGGGACAGGGGCCCCTCTCGTATGGCTACACCTTC. Translating it yields CASSHLVGQGPLSYGYTF.

The rearrangement links TRBV10-1 to TRBJ1-4, with a possible D match to TRBD1 (6 bases). The V end was cut by 1 base, the J end by 5 bases, with 11 bases between. This CDR3 is 15 amino acids long. The germline gives CDR1 WNHNN, CDR2 SYGVQD (reference sequence). In DNA form, the CDR3 reads TGCGCCAGCAGTGAGTTTACAGGGTTAAATGAAAAACTGTTTTTT. Its protein product is CASSEFTGLNEKLFF.

This clone was recorded once. The chain recombines TRBV6-1 with TRBJ1-4; 8 bases line up with TRBD1. Losses at the gene ends were 3 bases for V and 5 bases for J; bases not matched to a gene: 5. Germline-derived CDR1 and CDR2 are MNHNS and SASEGT. The length of the CDR3 is 15 residues. CDR3: CASSETHRGNEKLFF. Here the CDR3 DNA reads TGTGCCAGCAGTGAGACTCACAGGGGGAATGAAAAACTGTTTTTT.

The chain combines TRBV4-2 with TRBJ1-5; D is possibly TRBD1 (6 bases). Germline CDR1 and CDR2: LGHNA and YNFKEQ. The CDR3 totals 14 residues. V lost 4 bases and J lost 3, with 10 bases in between. The CDR3 nucleotides are TGTGCCAGCAGCCTCACAGGGTTCAATCAGCCCCAGCATTTT. Its translation: CASSLTGFNQPQHF.

The chain recombines TRBV6-5 with TRBJ1-2; TRBD1 might be the D (5 bases). V lost 6 bases, J lost 2 bases, and 13 bases lay in between. The CDR3 has 14 amino acids. Germline V gene lookup returns CDR1 MNHEY and CDR2 SVGAGI. The CDR3 DNA sequence: TGTGCCAGCAGCCCCCAGGGTGAAAACTATGGCTACACCTTC. It is translated as CASSPQGENYGYTF.

This clone came up once. The J gene is TRBJ2-3, the V gene TRBV7-2, with D possibly being TRBD2 (6 bases). The CDR3 covers 16 residues. V lost 1 base and J 0 bases, leaving 11 bases between the germline ends. Germline values: CDR1 SGHTA, CDR2 FQGNSA. This CDR3 reads CASSLVPTRSTDTQYF. CDR3 in DNA: TGTGCCAGCAGCTTAGTCCCGACTAGGAGCACAGATACGCAGTATTTT.

This sequence joins TRBV18 and TRBJ2-1; 11 nucleotides agree with TRBD2. Germline CDR1 KGHSH, CDR2 LQKENI. The CDR3 runs to 16 residues. The junction had 5 bases not matched to a gene; V was cut back by 3 bases and J by 4 bases. The CDR3 reads CASSPLTSGTYNEQFF. CDR3 DNA sequence: TGTGCCAGCTCACCGCTGACTAGCGGGACATACAATGAGCAGTTCTTC. Variable domain in full (rest from reference TRBV18 and TRBJ2-1): NAGVMQNPRHLVRRRGQEARLRCSPMKGHSHVYWYRQLPEEGLKFMVYLQKENIIDESGMPKERFSAEFPKEGPSILRIQQVVRGDSAAYFCASSPLTSGTYNEQFFGPGTRLTVL.